This record covers a single T cell receptor beta chain. Its antigen remains unidentified. The table came from immunoSEQ multiplex PCR; TCRdb's copy has only in-frame clones and leaves some out. The sample holds some 140,000 clones; 88% are singletons and the top ten take 3% to 3.5%. This entry is derived from a study of T cell responses to AZD1222 COVID-19 vaccine. Study outcomes and limitations: Targeting of unmutated variant regions was reportedly seen in nearly half of spike-specific TCRs. Most donors were white British and more were female, and clonal diversity was possibly underestimated. Of the AZD1222 recipients, only 5 or 6 were seropositive at baseline.

Trimming took 3 bases from V and 8 from J, leaving 16 bases between them. The CDR3 contains 15 residues. Germline assignment: CDR1 LNHDA and CDR2 SQIVND (reference sequence). The sample in question was peripheral blood, obtained on day 0 of AZD1222 vaccination. This receptor was taken from an adult in good health. This sequence joins TRBV19 and TRBJ1-4, with D unclear. The CDR3: CASSIPPRRTEKLFF. DNA for the CDR3: TGTGCCAGTAGTATTCCTCCCCGGAGGACCGAAAAACTGTTTTTT.